One sample yielded the 8 T cell receptor beta chains listed below, sequenced in a study of OX40 agonist ivuxolimab in advanced cancers. The library was made by the immunoSEQ multiplex PCR assay. Not all clones reach the TCRdb copy of this immuneACCESS table, which keeps in-frame sequences only. Checked studies attribute under half of the gap to unresolved V genes and leave the rest unexplained. For this sample there are just under 75,000 clones; approximately 90% appear just once. Over 0.35% of the sample rests with the top ten. Specimen: CD4+ or CD8+ T cells sorted from blood, collected in a trial of the OX40 agonist ivuxolimab. The source is an adult with an advanced solid tumor such as melanoma, head and neck, liver or kidney cancer.

The chain combines TRBV6-8 with TRBJ2-7; 12 nucleotides align to TRBD2. V lost 2 bases and J lost 0; bases outside the gene matches: 5. CDR1 MNHGY and CDR2 SAAAGT come from the germline V gene. The CDR3 length is 17 residues. The CDR3 sequence is CASSYSTSGGSSYEQYF. For the CDR3, the DNA is TGTGCCAGCAGTTACAGTACTAGCGGGGGGAGCTCCTACGAGCAGTACTTC.

CDR3 DNA: TGCGCCAGCGGCGGACCGCCGAGCACAGATACGCAGTATTTT. Its translation: CASGGPPSTDTQYF. V is TRBV10-1 and J is TRBJ2-3, with unresolved D. The CDR3 sequence is 14 residues long. The germline V gene encodes CDR1 WNHNN and CDR2 SYGVQD (reference sequence). V lost 8 bases, J lost 0 bases, and 12 bases lay in between.

The chain recombines TRBV11-3 with TRBJ2-1; D is possibly TRBD1 (5 bases). The CDR3 extends over 13 amino acids. Between the trimmed V and J ends, which lost 5 bases and 7 bases, there was a span of 12 bases. The V gene's germline CDR1 is SGHNT and CDR2 YENEEA. The CDR3 DNA sequence: TGTGCCAGCAGCCTCAATCAGGGTAATGAGCAGTTCTTC. This gives the protein CASSLNQGNEQFF.

The chain recombines TRBV7-6 with TRBJ2-7; D gene uncertain. The germline V gene has CDR1 SGHVS and CDR2 FNYEAQ. V was clipped by 2 bases and J by 5 bases, with 16 bases between them. The CDR3 loop spans 15 amino acids. The CDR3 sequence: CASSLSPGLQDEQYF. CDR3 coding DNA: TGTGCCAGCAGCTTAAGCCCGGGCCTGCAGGACGAGCAGTACTTC.

The chain combines TRBV14 with TRBJ2-3; D is perhaps TRBD1 or TRBD2 (5 bases each). The V end lost 2 bases, the J end lost 2 bases, and 11 bases lay between the germline ends. Germline CDR1 is SGHDN and CDR2 is FVKESK. The CDR3 is 15 residues long. The CDR3 region is CASSQLGRNTDTQYF. In DNA form, the CDR3 reads TGTGCCAGCAGCCAACTGGGACGGAACACAGATACGCAGTATTTT. The entire variable domain, with the rest obtained from reference TRBV14 and TRBJ2-3, is as follows: EAGVTQFPSHSVIEKGQTVTLRCDPISGHDNLYWYRRVMGKEIKFLLHFVKESKQDESGMPNNRFLAERTGGTYSTLKVQPAELEDSGVYFCASSQLGRNTDTQYFGPGTRLTVL.

The chain combines TRBV19 with TRBJ1-5, with D uncertain. CDR1 and CDR2 from the germline V gene are LNHDA and SQIVND (reference sequence). V gave up 6 bases and J gave up 7 bases, with 13 bases separating them. The CDR3 length is 13 residues. The CDR3 DNA sequence: TGTGCCAGTAGACCCCGAGACGTCCAGCCCCAGCATTTT. This codes for CASRPRDVQPQHF.

The chain couples TRBV2 to TRBJ1-4; D uncertain. The germline V and J ends were trimmed by 7 bases and 2 bases, with 11 bases remaining between them. This CDR3 has 14 residues. Per the germline V gene, CDR1 is SNHLY and CDR2 is FYNNEI. CDR3 nucleotide sequence: TGTGCCAGCAAATACACGGTCACTAATGAAAAACTGTTTTTT. This sequence encodes CASKYTVTNEKLFF.

The rearrangement joins TRBV18 to TRBJ2-7; 7 bases line up with TRBD1. Germline-derived CDR1 and CDR2 are KGHSH and LQKENI. This CDR3 has 12 residues. The V segment lost 5 bases and the J segment 6 bases; nucleotides outside the gene matches: 4. The chain's CDR3 is CASSEDRAEQYF. The CDR3 nucleotides read TGTGCCAGCTCAGAAGACAGGGCCGAGCAGTACTTC.